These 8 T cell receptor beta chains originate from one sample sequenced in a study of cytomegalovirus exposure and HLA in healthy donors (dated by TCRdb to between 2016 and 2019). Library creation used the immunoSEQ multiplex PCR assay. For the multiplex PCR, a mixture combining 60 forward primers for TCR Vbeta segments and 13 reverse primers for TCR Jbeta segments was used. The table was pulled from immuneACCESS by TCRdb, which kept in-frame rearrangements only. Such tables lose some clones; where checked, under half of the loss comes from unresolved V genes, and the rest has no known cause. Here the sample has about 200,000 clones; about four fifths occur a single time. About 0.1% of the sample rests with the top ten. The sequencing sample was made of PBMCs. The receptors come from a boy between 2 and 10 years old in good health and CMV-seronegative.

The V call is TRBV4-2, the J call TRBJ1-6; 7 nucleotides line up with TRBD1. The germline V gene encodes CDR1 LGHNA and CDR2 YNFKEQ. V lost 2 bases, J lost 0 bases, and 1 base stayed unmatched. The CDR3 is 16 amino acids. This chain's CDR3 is CASSQQGDSYNSPLHF. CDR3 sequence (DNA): TGTGCCAGCAGCCAACAGGGGGACTCCTATAATTCACCCCTCCACTTT.

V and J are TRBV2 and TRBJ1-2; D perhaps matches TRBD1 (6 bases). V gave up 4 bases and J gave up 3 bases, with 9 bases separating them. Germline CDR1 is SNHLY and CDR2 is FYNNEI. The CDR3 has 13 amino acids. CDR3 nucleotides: TGTGCCAGCAGTGCAGGGGACGACTATGGCTACACCTTC. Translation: CASSAGDDYGYTF. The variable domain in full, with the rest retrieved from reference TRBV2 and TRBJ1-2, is EPEVTQTPSHQVTQMGQEVILRCVPISNHLYFYWYRQILGQKVEFLVSFYNNEISEKSEIFDDQFSVERPDGSNFTLKIRSTKLEDSAMYFCASSAGDDYGYTFGSGTRLTVV.

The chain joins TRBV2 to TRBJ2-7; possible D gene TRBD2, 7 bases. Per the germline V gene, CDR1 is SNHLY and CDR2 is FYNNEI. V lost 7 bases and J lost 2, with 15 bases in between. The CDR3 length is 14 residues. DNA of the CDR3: TGTGCCAGCACCCGGGGGGCCGATACCTACGAGCAGTACTTC. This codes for CASTRGADTYEQYF.

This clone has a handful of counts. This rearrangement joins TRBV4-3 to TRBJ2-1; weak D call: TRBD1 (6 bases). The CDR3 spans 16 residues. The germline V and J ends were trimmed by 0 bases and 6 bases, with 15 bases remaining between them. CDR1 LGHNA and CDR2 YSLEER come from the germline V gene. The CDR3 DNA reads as TGCGCCAGCAGCCAAGATGGAACAGGGATAGGCAATGAGCAGTTCTTC. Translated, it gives CASSQDGTGIGNEQFF.

The CDR3 bases are TGTGCCAGCAGCTTTATACAGGCCTCTGAAGCTTTCTTT. Its translation: CASSFIQASEAFF. This chain uses TRBV5-4 with TRBJ1-1; TRBD1 is a possible D gene (5 bases). Per germline, CDR1 SGHNT and CDR2 YYREEE (reference sequence). Between the trimmed V and J ends, which lost 2 bases and 6 bases, there was a span of 11 bases. The CDR3 covers 13 residues.

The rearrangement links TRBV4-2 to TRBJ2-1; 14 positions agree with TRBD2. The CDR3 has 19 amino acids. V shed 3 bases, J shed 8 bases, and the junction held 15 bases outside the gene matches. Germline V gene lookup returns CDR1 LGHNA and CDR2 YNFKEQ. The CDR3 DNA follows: TGTGCCAGCAGCCATCTCTCGACTAGCGGGGGGGCCGCGAAGTATGAGCAGTTCTTC. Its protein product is CASSHLSTSGGAAKYEQFF.

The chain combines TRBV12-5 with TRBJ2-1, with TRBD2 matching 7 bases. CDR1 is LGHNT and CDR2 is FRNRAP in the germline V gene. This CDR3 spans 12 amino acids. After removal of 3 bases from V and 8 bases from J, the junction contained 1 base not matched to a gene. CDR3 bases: TGTGCTAGTGGTTTTGGGGGGGATGAGCAGTTCTTC. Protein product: CASGFGGDEQFF.

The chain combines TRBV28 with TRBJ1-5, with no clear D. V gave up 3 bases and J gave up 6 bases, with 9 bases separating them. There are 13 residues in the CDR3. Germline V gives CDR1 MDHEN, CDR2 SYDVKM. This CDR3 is CASSLRGVQPQHF. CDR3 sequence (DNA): TGTGCCAGCAGTTTGCGCGGGGTTCAGCCCCAGCATTTT.